Shown below are 16 T cell receptor beta chains from a single sample sequenced in a study of blood T cell repertoires in COVID-19. Measured with immunoSEQ multiplex PCR; TCRdb has only the in-frame clones, and not every one. This sample has a few hundred thousand clones, with roughly 76% found just once. The sample comprised peripheral blood. The receptors originated from a human donor in a cohort sampled during active COVID-19.

The J gene is TRBJ2-7, the V gene TRBV27; TRBD1 aligns across 10 bases. V shed 4 bases and J 4 bases; nucleotides not matched to a gene: 7. The germline gives CDR1 MNHEY, CDR2 SMNVEV (reference sequence). CDR3 length: 15 amino acids. CDR3 DNA sequence: TGTGCCAGCAGTTCCCGACAGGGGGCGATATACGAGCAGTACTTC. It specifies CASSSRQGAIYEQYF.

The chain joins TRBV9 to TRBJ2-7; 12 bases agree with TRBD2. The CDR3 is 16 residues long. The germline gives CDR1 SGDLS, CDR2 YYNGEE. J gave up 3 bases and V 4 bases, and 8 bases lay outside the gene matches. The CDR3 loop is CASSPSTSGSLYEQYF. The CDR3 nucleotides read TGTGCCAGCAGCCCCTCGACTAGCGGGAGCCTCTACGAGCAGTACTTC. Supplemented by reference TRBV9 and TRBJ2-7, the full variable domain reads DSGVTQTPKHLITATGQRVTLRCSPRSGDLSVYWYQQSLDQGLQFLIQYYNGEERAKGNILERFSAQQFPDLHSELNLSSLELGDSALYFCASSPSTSGSLYEQYFGPGTRLTVT.

The chain couples TRBV2 to TRBJ1-5; 8 nucleotides line up with TRBD1. The germline V gene encodes CDR1 SNHLY and CDR2 FYNNEI. The V and J ends lost 9 bases and 6 bases, in that order; junction bases with no gene match: 10. The CDR3 runs 14 residues. CDR3 in amino acids: CASSGGRGGQPQHF. The CDR3 region has the DNA TGTGCCAGTTCAGGGGGCAGGGGAGGTCAGCCCCAGCATTTT.

The V gene is TRBV19, the J gene TRBJ1-6; no clear D gene. The CDR3 covers 15 residues. Germline V gives CDR1 LNHDA, CDR2 SQIVND (reference sequence). V was trimmed by 9 bases and J by 3 bases, leaving 15 bases between them. CDR3 bases: TGTGCCAGCGCGGCCAATGCCTTCTATAATTCACCCCTCCACTTT. It encodes CASAANAFYNSPLHF.

This chain connects TRBV25-1 to TRBJ2-7; weak D call: TRBD2 (6 bases). Trimming cost V 4 bases and J 5 bases, with 18 bases left between them. Germline lookup yields CDR1 MGHDK and CDR2 SYGVNS. This CDR3 spans 15 amino acids. The CDR3 region is CASSASRRLEDEQYF. In DNA, the CDR3 is TGTGCCAGCAGTGCCTCACGAAGACTAGAAGACGAGCAGTACTTC.

J is TRBJ2-7 and V is TRBV18; D is perhaps TRBD2 (6 bases). Trimming removed 0 bases at V and 3 bases at J, with 15 bases between. The germline CDR1 and CDR2 sequences are KGHSH and LQKENI. The CDR3 is made up of 16 amino acids. DNA of the CDR3: TGTGCCAGCTCACCACCAAAGGGGACTGGGGGCTACGAGCAGTACTTC. Amino acid sequence: CASSPPKGTGGYEQYF.

V is TRBV10-3 and J is TRBJ2-7, with TRBD1 matching 8 bases. CDR3 length: 13 amino acids. Losses at the gene ends were 8 bases for V and 5 bases for J; bases not matched to a gene: 8. Germline V gene data show CDR1 as ENHRY and CDR2 as SYGVKD. Written as DNA, the CDR3 is TGTGCCATCGGGGCGACAGGGGTCCACGAGCAGTACTTC. It translates to CAIGATGVHEQYF.

The sample holds a few counts of this clone. The gene calls are TRBV4-3 and TRBJ1-1; 7 bases line up with TRBD1. CDR1 LGHNA and CDR2 YSLEER come from the germline V gene. The CDR3 is made up of 15 amino acids. V was clipped by 0 bases and J by 6 bases; unmatched bases: 7. The CDR3: CASSQDDRDGAEAFF. The CDR3 bases are TGCGCCAGCAGCCAAGATGACAGGGATGGCGCTGAAGCTTTCTTT.

The chain recombines TRBV28 with TRBJ1-2; D is unclear. The V gene's germline CDR1 is MDHEN and CDR2 SYDVKM. The CDR3 spans 11 residues. This chain's CDR3 is CVTNTNYGYTF. The CDR3 DNA sequence: TGTGTCACAAACACCAACTATGGCTACACCTTC.

This clone came up a few times. CDR3 sequence: CASSYIDRGYGNTIYF. CDR3 in DNA: TGTGCCAGCAGTTACATTGACAGGGGGTACGGAAACACCATATATTTT. This chain uses TRBV28 with TRBJ1-3; 9 bases are shared with TRBD1. This CDR3 is built from 16 residues. The germline CDR1 and CDR2 sequences are MDHEN and SYDVKM. V was clipped by 4 bases and J by 4 bases; unmatched bases: 8.

The gene calls are TRBV10-3 and TRBJ2-7; TRBD1 is a possible D gene (6 bases). Germline loops: CDR1 ENHRY, CDR2 SYGVKD. V gave up 5 bases and J gave up 5 bases, with 10 bases separating them. This CDR3 region has 12 residues. The CDR3 loop reads CAISRGGHEQYF. The CDR3 coding sequence is TGTGCCATCAGTAGAGGGGGACACGAGCAGTACTTC.

The CDR3 DNA reads TGTGCCAGCAGCTTAGGGGGCTGGTATCACCAAGAGACCCAGTACTTC. Amino acid sequence: CASSLGGWYHQETQYF. V usage is TRBV11-2 and J usage is TRBJ2-5; maybe TRBD1 (5 bases). Germline loops: CDR1 SGHAT, CDR2 FQNNGV. The V end lost 1 base, the J end lost 0 bases, and 12 bases lay between the germline ends. The CDR3 length is 16 residues.

This CDR3 is CSFSRPLTGTSYEQYF. The CDR3 DNA reads as TGCAGCTTTTCCCGCCCCCTCACAGGGACCTCCTACGAGCAGTACTTC. The chain has TRBV29-1 and TRBJ2-7, with D possibly matching TRBD1 (6 bases). Trimming took off 8 bases at V and 0 bases at J, with 23 bases between the two ends. The CDR3 length is 16 residues. Per the germline V gene, CDR1 is SQVTM and CDR2 is ANQGSEA.

This clone was detected only once. V is TRBV30 and J is TRBJ2-5; TRBD2 matches at 7 bases. The junction had 5 bases not matched to a gene; V was cut back by 4 bases and J by 6 bases. CDR1 GTSNPN and CDR2 SVGIG come from the germline V gene (reference sequence). The CDR3 sequence is 12 residues long. The CDR3 region has the DNA TGTGCCTGGACCTCGGGGGGACAGACCCAGTACTTC. Its protein product is CAWTSGGQTQYF. The variable domain in full, completed from reference TRBV30 and TRBJ2-5, reads SQTIHQWPATLVQPVGSPLSLECTVEGTSNPNLYWYRQAAGRGLQLLFYSVGIGQISSEVPQNLSASRPQDRQFILSSKKLLLSDSGFYLCAWTSGGQTQYFGPGTRLLVL.

This rearrangement joins TRBV7-9 to TRBJ2-7; TRBD2 matches at 8 bases. In germline, CDR1 is SEHNR, CDR2 FQNEAQ (reference sequence). There are 13 residues in the CDR3. V dropped 4 bases and J dropped 5; count of bases not matched to a gene: 4. In DNA form, the CDR3 reads TGTGCCAGCAGCTGGGATAGCGGGAACGAGCAGTACTTC. This sequence encodes CASSWDSGNEQYF.

CDR3 residues: CASDTGETEAFF. As DNA, the CDR3 is TGTGCCAGCGATACAGGGGAAACTGAAGCTTTCTTT. The J gene is TRBJ1-1, the V gene TRBV10-3; 7 bases map to TRBD1. With 10 bases clipped from V and 5 bases from J, the junction kept 7 bases outside the gene matches. The CDR3 runs 12 residues. From germline, CDR1 is ENHRY and CDR2 SYGVKD.